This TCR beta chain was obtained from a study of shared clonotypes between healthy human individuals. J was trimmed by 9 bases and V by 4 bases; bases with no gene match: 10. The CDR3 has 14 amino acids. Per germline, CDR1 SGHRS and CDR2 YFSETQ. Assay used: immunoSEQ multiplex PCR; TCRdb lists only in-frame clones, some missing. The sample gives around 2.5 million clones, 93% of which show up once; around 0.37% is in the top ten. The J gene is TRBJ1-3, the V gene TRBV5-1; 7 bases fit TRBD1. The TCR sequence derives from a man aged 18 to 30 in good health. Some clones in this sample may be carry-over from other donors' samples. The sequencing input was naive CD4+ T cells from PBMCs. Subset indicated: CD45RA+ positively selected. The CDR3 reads CASSVGTAAGTIYF. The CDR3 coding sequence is TGCGCCAGCAGCGTAGGGACAGCTGCGGGCACCATATATTTT.